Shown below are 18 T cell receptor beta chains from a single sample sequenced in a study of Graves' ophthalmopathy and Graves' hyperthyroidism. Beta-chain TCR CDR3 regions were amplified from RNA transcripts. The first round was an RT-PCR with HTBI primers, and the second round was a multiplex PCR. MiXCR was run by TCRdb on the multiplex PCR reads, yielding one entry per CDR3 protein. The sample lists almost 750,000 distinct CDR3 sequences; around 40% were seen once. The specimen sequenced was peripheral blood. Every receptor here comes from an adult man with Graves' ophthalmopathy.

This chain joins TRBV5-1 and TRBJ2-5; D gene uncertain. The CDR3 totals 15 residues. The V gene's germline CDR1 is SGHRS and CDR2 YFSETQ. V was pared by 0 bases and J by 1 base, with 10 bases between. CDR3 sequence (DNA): TGCGCCAGCAGCTTGGCCGCACTGTGCCAAGAGACCCAGTACTTC. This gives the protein CASSLAALCQETQYF.

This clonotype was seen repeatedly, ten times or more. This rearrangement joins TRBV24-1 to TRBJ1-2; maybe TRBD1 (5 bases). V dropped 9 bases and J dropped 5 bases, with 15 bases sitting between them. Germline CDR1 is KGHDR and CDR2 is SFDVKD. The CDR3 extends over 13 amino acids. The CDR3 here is CATEAGSGYGYTF. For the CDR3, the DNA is TGTGCCACCGAGGCAGGGTCGGGGTATGGCTACACCTTC.

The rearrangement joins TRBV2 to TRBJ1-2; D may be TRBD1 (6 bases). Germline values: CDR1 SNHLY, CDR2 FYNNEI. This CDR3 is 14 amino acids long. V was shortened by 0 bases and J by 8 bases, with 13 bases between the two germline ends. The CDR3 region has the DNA TGTGCCAGCAGTGAAGCGGGACAAGGTTGGGGCTACACCTTC. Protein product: CASSEAGQGWGYTF.

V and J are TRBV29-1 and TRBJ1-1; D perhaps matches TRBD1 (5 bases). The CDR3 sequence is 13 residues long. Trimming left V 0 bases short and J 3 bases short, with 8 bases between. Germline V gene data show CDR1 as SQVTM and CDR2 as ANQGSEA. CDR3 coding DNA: TGCAGCGTTGAAGATCTGGGGCACACTGAAGCTTTCTTT. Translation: CSVEDLGHTEAFF. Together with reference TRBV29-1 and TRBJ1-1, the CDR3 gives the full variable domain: SAVISQKPSRDICQRGTSLTIQCQVDSQVTMMFWYRQQPGQSLTLIATANQGSEATYESGFVIDKFPISRPNLTFSTLTVSNMSPEDSSIYLCSVEDLGHTEAFFGQGTRLTVV.

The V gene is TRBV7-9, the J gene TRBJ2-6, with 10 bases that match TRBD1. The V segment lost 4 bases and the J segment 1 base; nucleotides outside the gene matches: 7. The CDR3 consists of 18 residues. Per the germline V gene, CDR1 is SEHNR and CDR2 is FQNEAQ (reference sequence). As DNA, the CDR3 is TGTGCCAGCAGCTCCGCGGACAGGGGGATGTCTGGGGCCAACGTCCTGACTTTC. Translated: CASSSADRGMSGANVLTF.

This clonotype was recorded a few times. This CDR3 is CASTTGSNTEAFF. CDR3 DNA sequence: TGTGCCAGCACGACAGGTTCGAACACTGAAGCTTTCTTT. The genes are TRBV6-5 and TRBJ1-1, with TRBD1 as a possible D gene (6 bases). The germline V gene encodes CDR1 MNHEY and CDR2 SVGAGI. V dropped 7 bases and J dropped 1 base, with 10 bases sitting between them. This CDR3 is 13 amino acids long.

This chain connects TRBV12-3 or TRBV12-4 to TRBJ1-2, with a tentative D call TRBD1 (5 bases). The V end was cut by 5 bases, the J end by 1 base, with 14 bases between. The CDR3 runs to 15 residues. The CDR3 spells CASSRRDGVNYGYTF. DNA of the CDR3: TGTGCCAGCAGTCGCCGGGACGGAGTTAACTATGGCTACACCTTC.

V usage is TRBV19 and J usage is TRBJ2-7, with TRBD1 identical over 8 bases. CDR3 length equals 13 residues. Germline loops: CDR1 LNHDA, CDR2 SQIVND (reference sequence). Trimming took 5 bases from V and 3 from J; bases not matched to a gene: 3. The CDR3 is CASSAGGFYEQYF. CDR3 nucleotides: TGTGCCAGTAGTGCAGGGGGCTTCTACGAGCAGTACTTC.

The chain's CDR3 is CASSRAVTGGSSYEQYF. The CDR3, as DNA: TGTGCCAGCAGTCGCGCGGTAACGGGAGGGAGCTCCTACGAGCAGTACTTC. The genes are TRBV2 and TRBJ2-7, with 8 nucleotides matching TRBD2. Germline V gene sequence: CDR1 SNHLY, CDR2 FYNNEI. J was trimmed by 0 bases and V by 5 bases; bases with no gene match: 12. This CDR3 spans 17 amino acids.

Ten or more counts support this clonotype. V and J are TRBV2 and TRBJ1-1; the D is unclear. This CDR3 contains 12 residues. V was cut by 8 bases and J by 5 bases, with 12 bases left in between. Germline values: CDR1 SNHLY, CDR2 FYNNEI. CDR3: CASRRVATEAFF. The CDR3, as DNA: TGTGCCAGCCGTAGGGTGGCGACTGAAGCTTTCTTT.

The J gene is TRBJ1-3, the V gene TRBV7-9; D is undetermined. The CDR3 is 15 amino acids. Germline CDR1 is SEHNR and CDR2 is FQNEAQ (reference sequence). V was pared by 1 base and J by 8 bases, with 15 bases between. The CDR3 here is CASSLDGWVGDTIYF. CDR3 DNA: TGTGCCAGCAGCTTAGACGGTTGGGTCGGAGACACCATATATTTT.

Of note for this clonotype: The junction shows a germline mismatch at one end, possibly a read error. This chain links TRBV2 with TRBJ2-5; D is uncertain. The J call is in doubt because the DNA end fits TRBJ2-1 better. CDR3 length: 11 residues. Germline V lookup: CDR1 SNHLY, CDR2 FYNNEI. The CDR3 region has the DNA TGTGCCAGCAGCGAAGACACTGAGCAGTTCTTC. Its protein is CASSEDTEQFF.

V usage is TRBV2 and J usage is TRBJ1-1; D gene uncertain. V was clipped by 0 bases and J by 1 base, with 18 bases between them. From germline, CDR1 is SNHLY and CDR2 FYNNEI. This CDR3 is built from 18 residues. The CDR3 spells CASSEALRSGGENTEAFF. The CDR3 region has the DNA TGTGCCAGCAGTGAAGCGCTTCGTAGCGGCGGGGAGAACACTGAAGCTTTCTTT.

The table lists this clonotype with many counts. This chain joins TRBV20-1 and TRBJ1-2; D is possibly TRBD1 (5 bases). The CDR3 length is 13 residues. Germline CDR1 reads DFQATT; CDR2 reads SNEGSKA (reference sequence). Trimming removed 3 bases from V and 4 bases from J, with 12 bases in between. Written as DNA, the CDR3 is TGCAGTGCTAGTACAGGTGGCACCTATGGCTACACCTTC. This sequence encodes CSASTGGTYGYTF.

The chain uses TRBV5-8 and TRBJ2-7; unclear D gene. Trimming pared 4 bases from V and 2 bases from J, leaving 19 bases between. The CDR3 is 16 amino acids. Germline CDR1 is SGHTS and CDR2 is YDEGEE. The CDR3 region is CASSRHTNGRAYEQYF. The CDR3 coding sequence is TGTGCCAGCAGCCGACACACAAACGGACGGGCCTACGAGCAGTACTTC.

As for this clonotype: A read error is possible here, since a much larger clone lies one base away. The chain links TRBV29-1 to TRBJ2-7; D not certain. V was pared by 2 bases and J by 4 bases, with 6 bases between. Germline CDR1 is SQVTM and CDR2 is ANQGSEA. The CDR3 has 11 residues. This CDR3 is CSVEFIYEQYF. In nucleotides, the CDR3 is TGCAGCGTTGAATTCATATACGAGCAGTACTTC.

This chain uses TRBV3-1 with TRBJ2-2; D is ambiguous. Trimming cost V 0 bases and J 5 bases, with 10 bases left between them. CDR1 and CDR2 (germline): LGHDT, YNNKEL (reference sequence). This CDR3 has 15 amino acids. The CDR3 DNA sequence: TGTGCCAGCAGCCAAGATAGTGTGGGGACCGGGGAGCTGTTTTTT. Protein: CASSQDSVGTGELFF.

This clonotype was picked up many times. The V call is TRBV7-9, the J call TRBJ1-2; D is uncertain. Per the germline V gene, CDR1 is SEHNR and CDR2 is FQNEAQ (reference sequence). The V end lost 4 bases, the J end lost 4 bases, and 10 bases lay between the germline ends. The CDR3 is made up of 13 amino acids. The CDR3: CASSYTGRYGYTF. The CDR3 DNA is TGTGCCAGCAGCTACACCGGCCGCTATGGCTACACCTTC.